This passage covers 15 T cell receptor beta chains from one sample sequenced in a study of neurological immune-mediated disorders (dated by TCRdb to the late 2010s). Library creation used 5' RACE. Reads for this sample came from an Illumina HiSeq 2500. TCRdb applied fastp at Q25 and MiXCR to the public reads, then kept only in-frame beta chains. Duplicate CDR3 protein sequences are folded into a single record with the most common DNA and genes. The sample table holds 70,000 or so distinct CDR3 sequences, of which about 3% were seen once. 5.2% of the sample belongs to the ten largest clones. The specimen sequenced was PBMCs. These receptors were taken from a woman aged 45-59 years with multiple sclerosis.

Many counts were recorded for this clonotype. The V gene is TRBV18, the J gene TRBJ2-7; a possible D gene is TRBD1 (6 bases). The CDR3 extends over 13 amino acids. V was pared by 1 base and J by 6 bases, with 10 bases between. In germline, CDR1 is KGHSH, CDR2 LQKENI. The CDR3 loop reads CASSPLQGSEQYV. Here the CDR3 DNA reads TGTGCCAGCTCACCACTACAGGGAAGCGAGCAGTACGTC.

This clonotype appeared many times. The chain employs TRBV15 and TRBJ2-7, with D tentatively TRBD1 or TRBD2 (5 bases each). The V end lost 8 bases, the J end lost 3 bases, and 14 bases lay between the germline ends. The CDR3 length is 13 residues. In germline, CDR1 is LNHNV, CDR2 YYDKDF (reference sequence). The CDR3 here is CATSGQGDYEQYF. The CDR3 DNA reads TGTGCCACCTCGGGGCAGGGTGACTACGAGCAGTACTTC.

Ten or more counts support this clonotype. The chain uses TRBV20-1 and TRBJ2-3; tentatively, D is TRBD1 or TRBD2 (5 bases each). Trimming pared 6 bases from V and 0 bases from J, leaving 10 bases between. Germline V gene lookup returns CDR1 DFQATT and CDR2 SNEGSKA (reference sequence). This CDR3 is built from 13 residues. The CDR3 is CSAGEPSTDTQYF. The CDR3, as DNA: TGCAGTGCGGGGGAGCCTAGCACAGATACGCAGTATTTT.

There are many counts of this clonotype. This could be a read error, since a much larger clone is one nucleotide away. The J gene is TRBJ1-5, the V gene TRBV9; possibly TRBD1 for D (6 bases). Germline CDR1 is SGDLS and CDR2 is YYNGEE. The CDR3 is 14 residues long. The CDR3 here is CASSPPGANQPQNF. Here the CDR3 DNA reads TGTGCCAGCAGCCCACCAGGGGCTAATCAGCCCCAGAATTTT.

This clonotype has at least ten counts. J is TRBJ2-1 and V is TRBV20-1; 10 nucleotides align to TRBD2. Trimming at V came to 3 bases and at J to 8 bases, leaving 4 bases not matched to a gene. The CDR3 extends over 13 amino acids. Germline V CDR1 and CDR2: DFQATT, SNEGSKA (reference sequence). CDR3 coding DNA: TGCAGTGCTAGGACTAGCGGGTTCCATGAGCAGTTCTTC. The encoded protein is CSARTSGFHEQFF.

At least ten counts were recorded for this clonotype. This sequence joins TRBV5-1 and TRBJ2-2; 7 bases are a match to TRBD2. Germline V lookup: CDR1 SGHRS, CDR2 YFSETQ. The J segment lost 2 bases and the V segment lost 4 bases, leaving 11 bases of the junction unmatched. This CDR3 is built from 17 residues. The CDR3 region is CASSAGLFAENTGELFF. The DNA of the CDR3 is TGCGCCAGCAGCGCGGGACTATTTGCTGAAAACACCGGGGAGCTGTTTTTT.

At least ten counts were recorded for this clonotype. This may arise from a read error, as a much more abundant clone is one base away. This sequence joins TRBV5-1 and TRBJ2-2; perhaps TRBD1 as D (5 bases). CDR1 and CDR2 (germline): SGHRS, YFSETQ. The CDR3 consists of 12 residues. The CDR3: CVSRKGSGELFF. Here the CDR3 DNA reads TGCGTCAGCCGTAAGGGGTCCGGGGAGCTGTTTTTT.

This clonotype was observed at least ten times. J is TRBJ2-3 and V is TRBV20-1, with TRBD2 matching over 12 bases. CDR1 DFQATT and CDR2 SNEGSKA come from the germline V gene (reference sequence). Germline trimming cut 0 bases from V and 5 bases from J; bases unmatched to any gene: 6. The CDR3 spans 16 residues. The CDR3 DNA reads TGCAGTGCTAGAGATCCTAGCGGGAGGGCCATAGATACGCAGTATTTT. Its translation: CSARDPSGRAIDTQYF.

The sample holds many counts of this clonotype. The genes are TRBV20-1 and TRBJ2-7; no reliable D call. Per germline, CDR1 DFQATT and CDR2 SNEGSKA (reference sequence). The CDR3 has 13 residues. Trimming left V 4 bases short and J 6 bases short, with 16 bases between. The CDR3 loop reads CSATGPFSPEQYF. CDR3 sequence (DNA): TGCAGTGCTACCGGGCCCTTCTCCCCCGAGCAGTACTTC.

This clonotype was observed at least ten times. J is TRBJ2-3 and V is TRBV28, with 12 bases aligning to TRBD2. There are 19 residues in the CDR3. Germline lookup yields CDR1 MDHEN and CDR2 SYDVKM. V lost 6 bases, J lost 3 bases, and 16 bases stayed unmatched. The CDR3, as DNA: TGTGCCAGCAGAGGGGAATCTAGCGGGAGGGCCTGGATAACAGATACGCAGTATTTT. Protein: CASRGESSGRAWITDTQYF.

In regard to this clonotype: A much more abundant neighbour one base away suggests this may be a read error. This likely comes from a read error, as the CDR3 has no conserved phenylalanine or tryptophan at its end. This rearrangement joins TRBV7-2 to TRBJ2-5, with 12 bases matching TRBD2. V shed 6 bases and J 5 bases; nucleotides not matched to a gene: 7. Germline CDR1 SGHTA, CDR2 FQGNSA. The CDR3 length is 15 residues. The CDR3 loop reads CASSTQGLAGETQYI. The CDR3 DNA sequence: TGTGCCAGCAGTACACAAGGACTAGCGGGGGAGACCCAGTACATC.

This clonotype was detected many times. The V gene is TRBV5-1, the J gene TRBJ2-1; perhaps TRBD2 as D (5 bases). Germline-derived CDR1 and CDR2 are SGHRS and YFSETQ. The CDR3 loop spans 16 amino acids. V lost 1 base and J 1 base, leaving 12 bases between the germline ends. Here the CDR3 reads CASSLLGRDSYNEQFF. In DNA form, the CDR3 reads TGCGCCAGCAGCTTGTTAGGGAGAGATTCCTACAATGAGCAGTTCTTC.

This clonotype has a count of ten or more. This chain links TRBV6-2 or TRBV6-3 with TRBJ2-5, with D possibly TRBD1 on 6 matching bases. V was shortened by 5 bases and J by 1 base, with 14 bases between the two germline ends. Germline loops: CDR1 MNHEY, CDR2 SVGEGT. This CDR3 region has 15 residues. The CDR3 sequence: CASSRITGIQETQYF. DNA for the CDR3: TGTGCCAGCAGTAGAATAACAGGGATCCAAGAGACCCAGTACTTC.

This clonotype was recorded many times. This CDR3 reads CASSLPGQWDEQFF. The CDR3 DNA reads TGCGCCAGCAGCCTGCCGGGACAGTGGGATGAGCAGTTCTTC. The chain couples TRBV5-1 to TRBJ2-1, with 7 bases identical to TRBD1. Germline loops: CDR1 SGHRS, CDR2 YFSETQ. The V gene end was trimmed by 4 bases and the J gene end by 8 bases; junction bases not matched to a gene: 9. This CDR3 has 14 amino acids.

This clonotype was picked up a small number of times. With a much larger clone just one base away, this may be a read error. The chain uses TRBV20-1 and TRBJ2-7; possibly TRBD1 or TRBD2 for D (5 bases each). The length of the CDR3 is 9 residues. Germline V gene data show CDR1 as DFQATT and CDR2 as SNEGSKA (reference sequence). In DNA form, the CDR3 reads TGCAGTGATAGCAACGGGGCGAACTTC. Protein sequence: CSDSNGANF.